Shown below are 19 T cell receptor beta chains from a single sample sequenced in a study of cytomegalovirus exposure and HLA in healthy donors. The study ran its PCR with 60 Vbeta and 13 Jbeta primers. Data came from immunoSEQ multiplex PCR; TCRdb stores just in-frame clones and leaves some out. The sample includes roughly 98,000 clones, approximately 60% of them seen just once. The sample taken for sequencing was PBMCs. Receptor source: a woman aged 25 to 39 in good health and CMV-seropositive.

As to this clone: Other DNA sequences of this sample code for an identical CDR3. DNA for the CDR3: TGTGCCAGCAGCCCCCCCCTATCTGGCTACACCTTC. It is translated as CASSPPLSGYTF. This chain connects TRBV7-2 to TRBJ1-2; D gene uncertain. The CDR3 loop spans 12 amino acids. Germline V gene lookup returns CDR1 SGHTA and CDR2 FQGNSA. The V and J ends lost 5 bases and 7 bases respectively, with 11 bases between them.

The gene calls are TRBV19 and TRBJ1-3, with unresolved D. This CDR3 spans 16 amino acids. Trimming took off 5 bases at V and 0 bases at J, with 14 bases between the two ends. Looked up from germline, CDR1 is LNHDA and CDR2 is SQIVND (reference sequence). The CDR3 spells CASSGPGLISGNTIYF. The DNA for the CDR3 is TGTGCCAGTAGTGGGCCAGGTTTAATCTCTGGAAACACCATATATTTT.

The rearrangement links TRBV5-8 to TRBJ1-1; TRBD1 matches at 7 bases. Germline V gene lookup returns CDR1 SGHTS and CDR2 YDEGEE. Unmatched junction bases numbered 5, after V lost 0 bases and J lost 3 bases. This CDR3 region has 15 residues. CDR3 region: CASSLGQGAYTEAFF. In DNA form, the CDR3 reads TGTGCCAGCAGCTTGGGACAGGGTGCATACACTGAAGCTTTCTTT.

This clone came up a few times. This sample includes further DNA sequences coding for the same CDR3. The chain carries TRBV30 and TRBJ1-5; D call uncertain. The CDR3 spans 13 residues. Between the trimmed V and J ends, which lost 5 bases and 4 bases, there was a span of 12 bases. Germline CDR1 GTSNPN, CDR2 SVGIG (reference sequence). The chain's CDR3 is CAWSEQANQPQHF. The DNA for the CDR3 is TGTGCCTGGTCTGAGCAGGCTAATCAGCCCCAGCATTTT.

This clone was detected only a few times. The chain carries TRBV27 and TRBJ2-3, with 10 bases that match TRBD2. In germline, CDR1 is MNHEY, CDR2 SMNVEV (reference sequence). V was clipped by 8 bases and J by 2 bases; unmatched bases: 10. The CDR3 consists of 16 residues. The CDR3 region has the DNA TGTGCCAGCCAGGGCAGCGGGGGGGTGGACACAGATACGCAGTATTTT. Its protein is CASQGSGGVDTDTQYF.

The rearrangement links TRBV14 to TRBJ2-1, with 8 bases aligning to TRBD2. The germline gives CDR1 SGHDN, CDR2 FVKESK. The CDR3 runs to 15 residues. After removal of 4 bases from V and 9 bases from J, the junction contained 11 bases not matched to a gene. CDR3 protein: CASSRAGAPSGEQFF. The DNA for the CDR3 is TGTGCCAGCAGCCGAGCGGGGGCCCCCTCCGGTGAGCAGTTCTTC.

There are a few counts of this clone. Here the CDR3 reads CASGLYSSPESSTDTQYF. The CDR3 DNA reads TGTGCTAGTGGTTTATATAGCTCCCCGGAGTCAAGCACAGATACGCAGTATTTT. The chain has TRBV12-5 and TRBJ2-3; D unresolved. CDR3 length equals 18 residues. Trimming shortened V by 3 bases and J by 0 bases, and 19 bases separated the two germline ends. Germline V gene sequence: CDR1 LGHNT, CDR2 FRNRAP.

This chain joins TRBV30 and TRBJ2-2; D perhaps matches TRBD2 (6 bases). CDR3 size: 12 residues. Germline assignment: CDR1 GTSNPN and CDR2 SVGIG (reference sequence). The V end was cut by 5 bases, the J end by 3 bases, with 7 bases between. CDR3 nucleotide sequence: TGTGCCTGGGGAGGGTACACCGGGGAGCTGTTTTTT. Residues: CAWGGYTGELFF.

About this clone: A read error may produce the germline difference seen at one junction end. V gene TRBV13 combines with J gene TRBJ2-7; TRBD2 matches at 12 bases. Germline V gene data show CDR1 as PRHDT and CDR2 as FYEKMQ (reference sequence). This CDR3 comprises 15 residues. The CDR3 here is CASSVGLAGTYEQYF. CDR3 sequence (DNA): TGTGCCAGCAGCGTAGGACTAGCGGGGACCTACGAGCAGTACTTC.

CDR3 region: CASSRTALREEQYF. The DNA of the CDR3 is TGTGCCAGCAGCCGGACAGCCTTACGAGAAGAGCAGTACTTC. V usage is TRBV5-4 and J usage is TRBJ2-7, with a tentative D call TRBD1 (6 bases). The CDR3 length is 14 residues. Trimming shortened V by 4 bases and J by 7 bases, and 18 bases separated the two germline ends. Germline V gives CDR1 SGHNT, CDR2 YYREEE (reference sequence). Combining the CDR3 with reference TRBV5-4 and TRBJ2-7 gives the whole variable domain ETGVTQSPTHLIKTRGQQVTLRCSSQSGHNTVSWYQQALGQGPQFIFQYYREEENGRGNFPPRFSGLQFPNYSSELNVNALELDDSALYLCASSRTALREEQYFGPGTRLTVT.

The V gene is TRBV2, the J gene TRBJ2-4; D perhaps matches TRBD1 (6 bases). With 11 bases removed from V and 6 bases from J, the gap between germline ends came to 26 bases. This CDR3 is 16 amino acids long. CDR1 is SNHLY, CDR2 FYNNEI, per germline. CDR3 amino acids: CAGARGGPVQGNIQYF. The CDR3 DNA follows: TGTGCCGGGGCCAGGGGCGGCCCGGTACAAGGAAACATTCAGTACTTC. The full variable domain, rest sourced from reference TRBV2 and TRBJ2-4, is EPEVTQTPSHQVTQMGQEVILRCVPISNHLYFYWYRQILGQKVEFLVSFYNNEISEKSEIFDDQFSVERPDGSNFTLKIRSTKLEDSAMYFCAGARGGPVQGNIQYFGAGTRLSVL.

This clone has just a few counts. The chain uses TRBV29-1 and TRBJ1-6, with a possible D match to TRBD1 (5 bases). The CDR3 length is 13 residues. Per germline, CDR1 SQVTM and CDR2 ANQGSEA. V lost 7 bases, J lost 10 bases, and 17 bases lay in between. Here the CDR3 reads CSAKGAESSPLHF. CDR3 nucleotides: TGCAGCGCCAAAGGGGCAGAAAGCTCACCCCTCCACTTT.

J is TRBJ2-2 and V is TRBV30, with TRBD1 matching over 7 bases. CDR1 is GTSNPN and CDR2 is SVGIG in the germline V gene (reference sequence). CDR3 length: 14 residues. V gave up 4 bases and J gave up 6 bases; unmatched junction bases: 8. In DNA form, the CDR3 reads TGTGCCTGGAAATCGGGCGGACAGGCCGGGGAGCTGTTTTTT. This codes for CAWKSGGQAGELFF.

V is TRBV5-1 and J is TRBJ1-2, with 8 positions matching TRBD1. The CDR3 sequence is 14 residues long. Germline CDR1 is SGHRS and CDR2 is YFSETQ. J lost 4 bases, V lost 5 bases, and 7 bases had no gene match. CDR3 region: CASRPTGEVYGYTF. In nucleotides, the CDR3 is TGCGCCAGCAGACCGACAGGGGAGGTCTATGGCTACACCTTC.

V and J are TRBV29-1 and TRBJ1-1; the D gene is possibly TRBD1 (5 bases). The V and J ends lost 7 bases and 3 bases respectively, with 21 bases between them. Germline values: CDR1 SQVTM, CDR2 ANQGSEA. The CDR3 runs to 15 residues. This chain's CDR3 is CSGTGKGSSHTEAFF. CDR3 DNA: TGCAGCGGTACAGGAAAGGGCAGCTCCCACACTGAAGCTTTCTTT.

The V and J genes are TRBV6-1 and TRBJ2-3, with 8 positions matching TRBD1. J was trimmed by 2 bases and V by 8 bases; bases with no gene match: 3. This CDR3 is 13 amino acids long. Germline V gives CDR1 MNHNS, CDR2 SASEGT. CDR3 amino acids: CASRDRPTDTQYF. The CDR3, as DNA: TGTGCCAGCCGGGACAGGCCCACAGATACGCAGTATTTT.

The rearrangement links TRBV6-5 to TRBJ1-1, with D uncertain. The CDR3 runs 13 residues. Between the trimmed V and J ends, which lost 5 bases and 13 bases, there was a span of 20 bases. Germline V gives CDR1 MNHEY, CDR2 SVGAGI. The CDR3 reads CASSAPGEQIGFF. The CDR3 DNA sequence: TGTGCCAGCAGTGCCCCCGGAGAGCAAATCGGTTTCTTT.

This chain uses TRBV25-1 with TRBJ2-7; unclear D gene. Trimming cost V 7 bases and J 1 base, with 8 bases left between them. This CDR3 is built from 12 residues. From germline, CDR1 is MGHDK and CDR2 SYGVNS. CDR3 sequence reads: CASKNGSYEQYF. DNA for the CDR3: TGTGCCAGCAAGAACGGGTCCTACGAGCAGTACTTC.

The chain is built from TRBV19 and TRBJ2-4; tentatively, D is TRBD1 (6 bases). The V end lost 7 bases, the J end lost 5 bases, and 12 bases lay between the germline ends. The CDR3 length is 13 residues. Germline lookup yields CDR1 LNHDA and CDR2 SQIVND (reference sequence). The CDR3 DNA sequence: TGTGCCAGTACTTACAGGGAAGAAAACATTCAGTACTTC. It is translated as CASTYREENIQYF.